This TCR beta chain was obtained from a study of T cells expressing NK-cell markers. Broader study findings: A range of roughly 1.0-8% of CD8+ T cells consisted of dominant NKG2C+ clonotypes in six donors.

Worth noting for this clonotype: What it binds is not known.

TCRdb re-called the 5' RACE reads; every CDR3 protein appears as one record, without DNA. This specimen shows 350,000 to 450,000 distinct CDR3 sequences; the ten leading clones hold around 5.2%. Germline CDR1 and CDR2: SGHTA and FQGNSA. The CDR3 is made up of 17 amino acids. The TCR sequence derives from a man aged 18-69 years in good health. The sequencing input was blood T cells: a sorted CD56 or NKG2C T cell subset, CD4+ or CD8+ T cells, or bulk PBMC T cells (not recorded which). The rearrangement links TRBV7-2 to TRBJ1-1; TCRdb designates TRBD1, a call that cannot be tested without DNA. The CDR3 spells CASSSGQGTSGKTEAFF. Complete variable domain (other parts from reference TRBV7-2 and TRBJ1-1): GAGVSQSPSNKVTEKGKDVELRCDPISGHTALYWYRQSLGQGLEFLIYFQGNSAPDKSGLPSDRFSAERTGGSVSTLTIQRTQQEDSAVYLCASSSGQGTSGKTEAFFGQGTRLTVV.